The 23 T cell receptor beta chains below all came from one sample that was sequenced in a study of cytomegalovirus exposure and HLA in healthy donors. Primers for the PCR totalled 60 Vbeta and 13 Jbeta. Assay: immunoSEQ multiplex PCR; the TCRdb copy retains only in-frame clones and omits some. Among some 200,000 clones listed, around 81% were seen once. The source material was PBMCs. The receptors stem from a woman in her 30s in good health and CMV-seropositive.

The chain links TRBV7-9 to TRBJ1-4; D ambiguous. This CDR3 is built from 16 residues. Germline V gives CDR1 SEHNR, CDR2 FQNEAQ (reference sequence). Trimming took off 2 bases at V and 0 bases at J, with 10 bases between the two ends. CDR3 coding DNA: TGTGCCAGCAGCTTACGTGGCAGCGCAACTAATGAAAAACTGTTTTTT. It specifies CASSLRGSATNEKLFF.

The chain uses TRBV4-3 and TRBJ2-1, with 7 bases that match TRBD2. CDR3 length: 15 residues. J was trimmed by 12 bases and V by 0 bases; bases with no gene match: 11. Germline V CDR1 and CDR2: LGHNA, YSLEER. The CDR3 DNA sequence: TGCGCCAGCAGCCAAGATCTCAGGACTAGGGGACCGCAGTTCTTC. This gives the protein CASSQDLRTRGPQFF.

The V call is TRBV5-1, the J call TRBJ2-3, with 7 bases that match TRBD1. V lost 0 bases and J lost 3; bases outside the gene matches: 7. Germline-derived CDR1 and CDR2 are SGHRS and YFSETQ. This CDR3 comprises 16 residues. The CDR3 DNA reads as TGCGCCAGCAGCTTGGGACCTTCGGGACAGACAGATACGCAGTATTTT. This encodes CASSLGPSGQTDTQYF.

The chain combines TRBV6-1 with TRBJ1-2, with 9 bases identical to TRBD1. The ends lost 4 bases at V and 4 bases at J; junction bases unmatched: 19. The CDR3 covers 19 residues. Per the germline V gene, CDR1 is MNHNS and CDR2 is SASEGT. CDR3 DNA: TGTGCCAGCAGTGCATTAAGGGGACAGGGTAATATGAGGGGCTATGGCTACACCTTC. This gives the protein CASSALRGQGNMRGYGYTF.

V is TRBV5-1 and J is TRBJ2-5; D may be TRBD2 (6 bases). The CDR3 totals 15 residues. CDR1 and CDR2 (germline): SGHRS, YFSETQ. Trimming removed 3 bases from V and 3 bases from J, with 15 bases in between. CDR3 sequence: CASSWTTQGEETQYF. DNA of the CDR3: TGCGCCAGCAGCTGGACTACCCAGGGTGAAGAGACCCAGTACTTC.

V usage is TRBV6-1 and J usage is TRBJ1-2; D gene unclear. The CDR3 length is 14 residues. Germline CDR1 reads MNHNS; CDR2 reads SASEGT. The V end was cut by 1 base, the J end by 4 bases, with 10 bases between. CDR3 bases: TGTGCCAGCAGTGAAGTTGTGGCTGCCTATGGCTACACCTTC. Amino acids: CASSEVVAAYGYTF.

This chain uses TRBV30 with TRBJ1-1; D remains ambiguous. This CDR3 is 13 amino acids long. Germline lookup yields CDR1 GTSNPN and CDR2 SVGIG (reference sequence). Trimming cost V 8 bases and J 0 bases, with 13 bases left between them. CDR3 DNA sequence: TGTGCCGCCTTAGCGCGGCTGAACACTGAAGCTTTCTTT. This translates into CAALARLNTEAFF.

Here the CDR3 reads CASSLAASGTSTDTQYF. The CDR3 coding sequence is TGCGCCAGCAGCTTGGCGGCTAGCGGAACTAGCACAGATACGCAGTATTTT. The rearrangement uses TRBV5-1 and TRBJ2-3; 7 bases match TRBD2. Germline assignment: CDR1 SGHRS and CDR2 YFSETQ. V was pared by 0 bases and J by 0 bases, with 7 bases of the junction left unmatched. The CDR3 is 17 amino acids. The variable domain in full, with the rest retrieved from reference TRBV5-1 and TRBJ2-3, is KAGVTQTPRYLIKTRGQQVTLSCSPISGHRSVSWYQQTPGQGLQFLFEYFSETQRNKGNFPGRFSGRQFSNSRSEMNVSTLELGDSALYLCASSLAASGTSTDTQYFGPGTRLTVL.

This CDR3 is CASSMPAGLNTEAFF. The CDR3, as DNA: TGTGCCAGTAGTATGCCCGCAGGGTTAAACACTGAAGCTTTCTTT. This chain links TRBV19 with TRBJ1-1, with D maybe TRBD1 (5 bases). Trimming pared 3 bases from V and 2 bases from J, leaving 13 bases between. The CDR3 consists of 15 residues. Per the germline V gene, CDR1 is LNHDA and CDR2 is SQIVND (reference sequence).

The sample holds a few counts of this clone. J is TRBJ2-7 and V is TRBV11-2; TRBD2 matches 7 bases. The ends lost 5 bases at V and 4 bases at J; junction bases unmatched: 8. Germline lookup yields CDR1 SGHAT and CDR2 FQNNGV. CDR3 length: 14 amino acids. CDR3 region: CASSLLGGVYEQYF. The CDR3 DNA reads as TGTGCCAGCAGCCTTCTGGGGGGGGTTTACGAGCAGTACTTC.

This clone was detected only a few times. The chain joins TRBV9 to TRBJ2-1; TRBD2 is a possible D gene (6 bases). The CDR3 runs 15 residues. The V and J ends lost 0 bases and 7 bases respectively, with 14 bases between them. CDR1 is SGDLS, CDR2 YYNGEE, per germline. The CDR3 loop reads CASSVAGGVNNEQFF. The CDR3 DNA is TGTGCCAGCAGCGTAGCAGGAGGGGTTAATAATGAGCAGTTCTTC. Together with reference TRBV9 and TRBJ2-1, the CDR3 gives the full variable domain: DSGVTQTPKHLITATGQRVTLRCSPRSGDLSVYWYQQSLDQGLQFLIQYYNGEERAKGNILERFSAQQFPDLHSELNLSSLELGDSALYFCASSVAGGVNNEQFFGPGTRLTVL.

V usage is TRBV2 and J usage is TRBJ1-2, with D maybe TRBD1 (5 bases). The germline V gene encodes CDR1 SNHLY and CDR2 FYNNEI. The CDR3 contains 14 residues. V lost 3 bases, J lost 4 bases, and 12 bases lay in between. The CDR3 nucleotides are TGTGCCAGCAGTGAGGGGGGAGTGGTCTATGGCTACACCTTC. Amino acid sequence: CASSEGGVVYGYTF.

The chain combines TRBV2 with TRBJ2-2; TRBD2 agrees at 13 bases. The CDR3 runs to 19 residues. Germline-derived CDR1 and CDR2 are SNHLY and FYNNEI. The trim removed 10 bases at V and 4 bases at J, leaving 18 bases unmatched. This CDR3 reads CAIPNEGLAGIPSTGELFF. The DNA for the CDR3 is TGTGCCATCCCGAATGAGGGACTAGCGGGGATCCCGAGCACCGGGGAGCTGTTTTTT.

This chain links TRBV7-2 with TRBJ2-7; 9 bases are shared with TRBD2. Unmatched junction bases numbered 8, after V lost 5 bases and J lost 3 bases. The germline V gene encodes CDR1 SGHTA and CDR2 FQGNSA. The CDR3 length is 15 residues. The CDR3 nucleotides read TGTGCCAGCAGCACATCGCGGGGGGGATACTACGAGCAGTACTTC. It yields the protein CASSTSRGGYYEQYF.

This clone was counted a few times. Distinct nucleotide sequences in the sample also encode this CDR3. This chain uses TRBV5-6 with TRBJ1-1; D unclear. Germline CDR1 and CDR2: SGHDT and YYEEEE. The ends were cut back, 4 bases at V and 5 bases at J, with 6 bases in the middle. The CDR3 contains 11 residues. CDR3 region: CASSRSTEAFF. The CDR3 DNA reads TGTGCCAGCAGCCGGAGTACTGAAGCTTTCTTT.

The chain carries TRBV28 and TRBJ2-7, with D perhaps TRBD1 (6 bases). Germline V gene data show CDR1 as MDHEN and CDR2 as SYDVKM. The V gene lost 6 bases and the J gene lost 2 bases, with 11 bases spanning the gap. The CDR3 covers 13 residues. The CDR3 is CASSGQNPYEQYF. DNA for the CDR3: TGTGCCAGCAGCGGACAGAATCCCTACGAGCAGTACTTC. Full variable domain (outside the CDR3, taken from reference TRBV28 and TRBJ2-7): DVKVTQSSRYLVKRTGEKVFLECVQDMDHENMFWYRQDPGLGLRLIYFSYDVKMKEKGDIPEGYSVSREKKERFSLILESASTNQTSMYLCASSGQNPYEQYFGPGTRLTVT.

The rearrangement joins TRBV5-4 to TRBJ1-2, with TRBD1 as a possible D gene (6 bases). CDR3 length: 13 amino acids. Germline assignment: CDR1 SGHNT and CDR2 YYREEE (reference sequence). V lost 4 bases to trimming and J lost 4 bases, with 11 bases between them. CDR3 coding DNA: TGTGCCAGCAGCCCACAGGGTCTCTATGGCTACACCTTC. Amino acid sequence: CASSPQGLYGYTF.

The gene calls are TRBV7-9 and TRBJ2-1, with a possible D match to TRBD1 (6 bases). The germline V gene encodes CDR1 SEHNR and CDR2 FQNEAQ (reference sequence). The ends were cut back, 5 bases at V and 10 bases at J, with 12 bases in the middle. The CDR3 length is 12 residues. The DNA of the CDR3 is TGTGCCAGCAGCAACCGGGGACAAGAGCAGTTCTTC. Translating it yields CASSNRGQEQFF.

The CDR3 here is CASSLLVGYEQYF. Written as DNA, the CDR3 is TGCGCCAGCAGCCTTCTAGTGGGCTACGAGCAGTACTTC. The chain recombines TRBV4-3 with TRBJ2-7; D remains ambiguous. The CDR3 has 13 residues. Trimming removed 4 bases from V and 3 bases from J, with 10 bases in between. Germline lookup yields CDR1 LGHNA and CDR2 YSLEER.

The V and J genes are TRBV19 and TRBJ1-1; TRBD1 matches 9 bases. After removal of 3 bases from V and 3 bases from J, the junction contained 8 bases not matched to a gene. This CDR3 region has 16 residues. Germline assignment: CDR1 LNHDA and CDR2 SQIVND (reference sequence). This CDR3 is CASSILGQGQYTEAFF. The DNA of the CDR3 is TGTGCCAGTAGTATTCTGGGACAGGGACAATACACTGAAGCTTTCTTT.

To note about this clone: Within the sample, other DNA sequences also encode this same CDR3. This chain uses TRBV5-6 with TRBJ2-1; 9 bases agree with TRBD2. V lost 1 base, J lost 8 bases, and 7 bases stayed unmatched. This CDR3 is built from 15 residues. The germline V gene encodes CDR1 SGHDT and CDR2 YYEEEE. CDR3 residues: CASSLRLAGTHEQFF. CDR3 DNA: TGTGCCAGCAGCTTGAGGCTAGCGGGAACTCATGAGCAGTTCTTC. Combining the CDR3 with reference TRBV5-6 and TRBJ2-1 gives the whole variable domain DAGVTQSPTHLIKTRGQQVTLRCSPKSGHDTVSWYQQALGQGPQFIFQYYEEEERQRGNFPDRFSGHQFPNYSSELNVNALLLGDSALYLCASSLRLAGTHEQFFGPGTRLTVL.

This clone was detected only a few times. The chain joins TRBV11-2 to TRBJ1-2, with D perhaps TRBD1 (5 bases). Germline-derived CDR1 and CDR2 are SGHAT and FQNNGV. The length of the CDR3 is 14 residues. V was pared by 1 base and J by 8 bases, with 14 bases between. For the CDR3, the DNA is TGTGCCAGCAGCTTAGCCGGACATGGAGGGGGCTACACCTTC. Translation gives CASSLAGHGGGYTF.

As DNA, the CDR3 is TGTGCCACCAGCGTATCAGATACGCAGTATTTT. Protein: CATSVSDTQYF. The chain has TRBV15 and TRBJ2-3; D unresolved. CDR3 length: 11 residues. Germline CDR1 reads LNHNV; CDR2 reads YYDKDF (reference sequence). V gave up 5 bases and J gave up 4 bases, with 4 bases separating them. Looking up the rest from reference TRBV15 and TRBJ2-3 gives the full variable domain: DAMVIQNPRYQVTQFGKPVTLSCSQTLNHNVMYWYQQKSSQAPKLLFHYYDKDFNNEADTPDNFQSRRPNTSFCFLDIRSPGLGDTAMYLCATSVSDTQYFGPGTRLTVL.